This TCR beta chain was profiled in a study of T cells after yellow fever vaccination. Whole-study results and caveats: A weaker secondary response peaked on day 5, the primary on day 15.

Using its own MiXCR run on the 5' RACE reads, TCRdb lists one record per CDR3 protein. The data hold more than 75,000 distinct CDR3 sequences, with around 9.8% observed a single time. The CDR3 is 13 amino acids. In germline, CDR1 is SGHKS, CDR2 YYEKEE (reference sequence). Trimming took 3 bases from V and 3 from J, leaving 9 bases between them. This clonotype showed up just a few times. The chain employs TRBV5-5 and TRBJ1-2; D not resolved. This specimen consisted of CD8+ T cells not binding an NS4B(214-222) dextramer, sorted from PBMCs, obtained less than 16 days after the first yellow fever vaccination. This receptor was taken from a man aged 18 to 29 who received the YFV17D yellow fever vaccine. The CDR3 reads CASSSSVYYGYTF. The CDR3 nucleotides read TGTGCCAGCAGCTCCTCGGTTTACTATGGCTACACCTTC.